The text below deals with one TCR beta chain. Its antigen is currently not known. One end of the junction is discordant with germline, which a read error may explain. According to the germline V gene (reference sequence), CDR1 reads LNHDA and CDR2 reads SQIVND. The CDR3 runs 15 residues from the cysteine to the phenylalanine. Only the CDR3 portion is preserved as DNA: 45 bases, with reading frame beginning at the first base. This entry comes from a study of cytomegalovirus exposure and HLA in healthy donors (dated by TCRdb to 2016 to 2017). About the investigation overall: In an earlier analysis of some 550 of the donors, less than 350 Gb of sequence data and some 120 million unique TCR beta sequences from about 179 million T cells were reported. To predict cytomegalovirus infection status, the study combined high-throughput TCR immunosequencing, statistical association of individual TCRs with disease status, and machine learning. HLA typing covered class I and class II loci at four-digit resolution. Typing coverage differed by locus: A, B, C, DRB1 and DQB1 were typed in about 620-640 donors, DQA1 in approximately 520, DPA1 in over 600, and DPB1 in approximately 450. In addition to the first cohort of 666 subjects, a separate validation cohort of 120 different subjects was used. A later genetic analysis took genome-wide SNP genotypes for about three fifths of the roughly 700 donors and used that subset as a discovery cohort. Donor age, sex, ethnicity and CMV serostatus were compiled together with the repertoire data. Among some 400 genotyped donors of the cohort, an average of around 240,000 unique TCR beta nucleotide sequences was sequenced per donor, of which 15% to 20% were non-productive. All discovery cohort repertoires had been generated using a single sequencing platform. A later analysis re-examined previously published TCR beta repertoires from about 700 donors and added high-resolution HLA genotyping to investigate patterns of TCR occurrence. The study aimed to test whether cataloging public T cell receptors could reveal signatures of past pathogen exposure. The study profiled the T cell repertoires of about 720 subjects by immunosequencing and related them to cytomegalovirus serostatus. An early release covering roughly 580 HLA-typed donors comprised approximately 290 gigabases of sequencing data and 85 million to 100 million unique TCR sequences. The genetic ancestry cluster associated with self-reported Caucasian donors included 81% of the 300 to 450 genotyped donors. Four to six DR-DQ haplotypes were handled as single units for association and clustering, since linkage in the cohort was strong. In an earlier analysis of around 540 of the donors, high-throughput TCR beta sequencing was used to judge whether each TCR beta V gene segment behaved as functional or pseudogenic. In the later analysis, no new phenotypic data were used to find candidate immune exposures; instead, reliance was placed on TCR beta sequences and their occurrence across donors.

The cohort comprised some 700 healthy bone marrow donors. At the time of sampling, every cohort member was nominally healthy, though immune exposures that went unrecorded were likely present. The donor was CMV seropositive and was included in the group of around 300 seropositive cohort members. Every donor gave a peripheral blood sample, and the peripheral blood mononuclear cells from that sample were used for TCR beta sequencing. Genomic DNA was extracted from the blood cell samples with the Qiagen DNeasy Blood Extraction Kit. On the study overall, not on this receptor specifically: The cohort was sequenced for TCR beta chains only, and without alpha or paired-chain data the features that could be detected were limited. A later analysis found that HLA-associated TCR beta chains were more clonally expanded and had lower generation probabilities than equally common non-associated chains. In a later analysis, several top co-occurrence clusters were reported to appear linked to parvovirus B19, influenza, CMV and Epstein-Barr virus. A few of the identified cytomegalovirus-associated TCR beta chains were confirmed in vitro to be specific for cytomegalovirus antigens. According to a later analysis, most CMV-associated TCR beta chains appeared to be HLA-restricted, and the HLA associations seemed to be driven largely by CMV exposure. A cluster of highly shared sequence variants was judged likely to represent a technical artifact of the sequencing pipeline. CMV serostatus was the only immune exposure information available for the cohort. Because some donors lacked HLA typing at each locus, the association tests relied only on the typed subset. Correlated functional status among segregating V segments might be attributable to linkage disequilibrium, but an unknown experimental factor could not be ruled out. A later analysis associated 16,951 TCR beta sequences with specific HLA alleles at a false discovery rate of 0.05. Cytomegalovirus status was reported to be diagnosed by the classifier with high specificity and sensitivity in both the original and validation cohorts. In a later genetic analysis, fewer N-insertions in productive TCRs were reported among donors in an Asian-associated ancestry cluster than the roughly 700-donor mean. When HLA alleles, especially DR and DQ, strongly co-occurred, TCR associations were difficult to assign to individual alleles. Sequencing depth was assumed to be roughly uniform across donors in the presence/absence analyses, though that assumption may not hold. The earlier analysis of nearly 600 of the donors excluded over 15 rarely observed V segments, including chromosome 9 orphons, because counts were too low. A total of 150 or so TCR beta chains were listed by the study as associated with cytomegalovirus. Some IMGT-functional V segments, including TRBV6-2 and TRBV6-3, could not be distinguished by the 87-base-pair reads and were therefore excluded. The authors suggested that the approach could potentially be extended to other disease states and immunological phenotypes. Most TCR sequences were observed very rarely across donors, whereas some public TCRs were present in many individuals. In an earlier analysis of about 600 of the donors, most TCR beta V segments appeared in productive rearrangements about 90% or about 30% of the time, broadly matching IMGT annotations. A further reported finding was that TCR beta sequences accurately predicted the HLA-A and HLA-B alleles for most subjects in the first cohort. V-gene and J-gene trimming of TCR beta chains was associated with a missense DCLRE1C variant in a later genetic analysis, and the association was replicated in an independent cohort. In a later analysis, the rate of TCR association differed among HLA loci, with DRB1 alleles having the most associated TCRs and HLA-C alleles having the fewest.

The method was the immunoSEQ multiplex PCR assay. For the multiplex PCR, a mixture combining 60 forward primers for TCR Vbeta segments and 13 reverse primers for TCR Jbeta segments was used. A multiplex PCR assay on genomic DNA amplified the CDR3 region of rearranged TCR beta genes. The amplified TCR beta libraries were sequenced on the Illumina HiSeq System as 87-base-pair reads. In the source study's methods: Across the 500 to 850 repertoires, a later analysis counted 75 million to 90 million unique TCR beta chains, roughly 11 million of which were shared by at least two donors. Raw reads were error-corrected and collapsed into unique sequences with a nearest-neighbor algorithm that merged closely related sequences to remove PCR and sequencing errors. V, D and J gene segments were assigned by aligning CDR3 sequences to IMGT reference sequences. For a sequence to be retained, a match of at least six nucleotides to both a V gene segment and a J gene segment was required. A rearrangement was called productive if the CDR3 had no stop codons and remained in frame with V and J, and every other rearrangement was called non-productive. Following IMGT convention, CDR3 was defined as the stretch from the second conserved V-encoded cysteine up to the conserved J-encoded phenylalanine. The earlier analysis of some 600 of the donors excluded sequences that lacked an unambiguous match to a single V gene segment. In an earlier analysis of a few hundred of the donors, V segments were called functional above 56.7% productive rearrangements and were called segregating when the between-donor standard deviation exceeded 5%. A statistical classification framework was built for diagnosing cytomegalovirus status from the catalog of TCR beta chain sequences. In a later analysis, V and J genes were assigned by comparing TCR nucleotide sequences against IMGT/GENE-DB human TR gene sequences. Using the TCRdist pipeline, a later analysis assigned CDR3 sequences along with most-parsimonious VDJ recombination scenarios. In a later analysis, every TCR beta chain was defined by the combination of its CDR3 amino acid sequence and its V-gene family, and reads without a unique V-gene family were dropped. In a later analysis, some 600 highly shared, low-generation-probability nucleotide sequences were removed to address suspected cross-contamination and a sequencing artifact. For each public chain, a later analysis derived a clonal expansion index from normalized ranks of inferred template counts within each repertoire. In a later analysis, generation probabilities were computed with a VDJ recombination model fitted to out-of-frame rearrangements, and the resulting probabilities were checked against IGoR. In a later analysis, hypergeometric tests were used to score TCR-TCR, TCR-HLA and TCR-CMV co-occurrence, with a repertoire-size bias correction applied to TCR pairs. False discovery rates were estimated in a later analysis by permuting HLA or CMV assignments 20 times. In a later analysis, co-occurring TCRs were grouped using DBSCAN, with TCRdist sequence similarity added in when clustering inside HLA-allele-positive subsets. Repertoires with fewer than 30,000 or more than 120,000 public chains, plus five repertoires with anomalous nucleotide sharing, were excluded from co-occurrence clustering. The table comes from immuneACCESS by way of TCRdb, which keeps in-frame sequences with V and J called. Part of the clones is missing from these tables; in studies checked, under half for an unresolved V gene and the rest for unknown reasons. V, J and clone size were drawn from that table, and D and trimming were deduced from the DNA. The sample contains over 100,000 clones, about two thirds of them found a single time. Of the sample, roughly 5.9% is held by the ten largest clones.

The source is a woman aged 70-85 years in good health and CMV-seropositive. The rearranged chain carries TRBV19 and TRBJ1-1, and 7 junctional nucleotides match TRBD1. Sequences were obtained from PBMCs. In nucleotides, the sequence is TGTACCAGTAAAGGGGACAGCCGATGGAACACTGAAGCTTTCTTT. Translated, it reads CTSKGDSRWNTEAFF.